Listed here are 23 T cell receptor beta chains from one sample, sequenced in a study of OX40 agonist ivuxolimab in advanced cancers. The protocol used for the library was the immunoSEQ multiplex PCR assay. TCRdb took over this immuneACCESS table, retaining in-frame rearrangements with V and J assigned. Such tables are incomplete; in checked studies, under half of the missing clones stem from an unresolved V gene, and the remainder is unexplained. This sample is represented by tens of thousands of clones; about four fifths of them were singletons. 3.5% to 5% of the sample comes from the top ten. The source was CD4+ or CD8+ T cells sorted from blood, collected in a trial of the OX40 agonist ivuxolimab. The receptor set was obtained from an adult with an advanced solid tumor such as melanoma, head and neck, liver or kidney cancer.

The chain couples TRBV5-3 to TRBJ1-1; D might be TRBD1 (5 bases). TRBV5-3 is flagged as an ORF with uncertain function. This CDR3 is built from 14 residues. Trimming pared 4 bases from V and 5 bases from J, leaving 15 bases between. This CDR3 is CARSGLGGLTEAFF. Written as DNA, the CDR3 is TGTGCCAGAAGCGGGCTGGGGGGACTGACTGAAGCTTTCTTT.

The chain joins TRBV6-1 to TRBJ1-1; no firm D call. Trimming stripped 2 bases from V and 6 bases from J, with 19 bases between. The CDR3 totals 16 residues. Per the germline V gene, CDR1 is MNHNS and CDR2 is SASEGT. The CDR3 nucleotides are TGTGCCAGCAGTGAAATCGCATCGGGGTTCGCCCCTGAAGCTTTCTTT. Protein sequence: CASSEIASGFAPEAFF.

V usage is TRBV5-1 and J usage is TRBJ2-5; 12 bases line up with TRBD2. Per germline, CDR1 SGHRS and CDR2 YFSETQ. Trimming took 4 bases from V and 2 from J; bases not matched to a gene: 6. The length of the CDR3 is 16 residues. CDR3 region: CASSLGLAGSQETQYF. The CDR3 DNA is TGCGCCAGCAGCCTTGGACTAGCGGGGAGTCAAGAGACCCAGTACTTC.

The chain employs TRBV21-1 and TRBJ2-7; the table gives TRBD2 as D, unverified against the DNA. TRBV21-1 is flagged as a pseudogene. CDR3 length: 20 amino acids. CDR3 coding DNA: TGTGCCAGCAGCAAAATAGGACTAGCGGGGGTATCATTCGGGTTTTACGAGCAGTACTTC. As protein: CASSKIGLAGVSFGFYEQYF.

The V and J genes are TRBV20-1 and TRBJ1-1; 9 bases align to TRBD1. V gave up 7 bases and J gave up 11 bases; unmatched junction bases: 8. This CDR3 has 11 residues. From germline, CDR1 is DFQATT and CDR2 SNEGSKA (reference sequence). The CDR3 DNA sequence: TGCAGTGACCGGGACAGGGACGTGGCTTTCTTT. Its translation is CSDRDRDVAFF.

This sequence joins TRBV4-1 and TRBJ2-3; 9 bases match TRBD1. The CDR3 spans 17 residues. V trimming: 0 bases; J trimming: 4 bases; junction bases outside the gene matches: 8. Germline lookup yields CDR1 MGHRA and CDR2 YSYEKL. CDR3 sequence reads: CASSQDEQGAVADTQYF. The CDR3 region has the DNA TGCGCCAGCAGCCAAGATGAACAGGGGGCGGTGGCAGATACGCAGTATTTT.

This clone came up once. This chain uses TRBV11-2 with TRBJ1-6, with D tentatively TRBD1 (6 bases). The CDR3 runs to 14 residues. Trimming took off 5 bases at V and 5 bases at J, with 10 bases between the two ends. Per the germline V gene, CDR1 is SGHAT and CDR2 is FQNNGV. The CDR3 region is CASSRDTDNSPLHF. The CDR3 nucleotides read TGTGCCAGCAGCCGGGACACCGATAATTCACCCCTCCACTTT.

The CDR3 DNA follows: TGTGCCAGCAGCTTACTGGTATGGTCTTTGAACACTGAAGCTTTCTTT. This sequence encodes CASSLLVWSLNTEAFF. The chain links TRBV7-2 to TRBJ1-1; D remains ambiguous. Germline-derived CDR1 and CDR2 are SGHTA and FQGNSA. This CDR3 is built from 16 residues. V shed 2 bases and J shed 0 bases, with 13 bases lying between them.

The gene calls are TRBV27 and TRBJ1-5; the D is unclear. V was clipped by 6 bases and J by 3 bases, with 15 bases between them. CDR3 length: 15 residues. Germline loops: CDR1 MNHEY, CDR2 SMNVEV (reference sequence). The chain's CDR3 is CASSPEFMANQPQHF. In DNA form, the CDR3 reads TGTGCCAGCAGCCCCGAATTTATGGCCAATCAGCCCCAGCATTTT.

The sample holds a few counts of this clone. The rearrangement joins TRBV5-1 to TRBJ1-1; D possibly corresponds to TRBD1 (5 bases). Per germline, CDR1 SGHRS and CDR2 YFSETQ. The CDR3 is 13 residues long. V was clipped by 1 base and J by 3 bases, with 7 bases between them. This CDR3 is CASSLTGDTEAFF. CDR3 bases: TGCGCCAGCAGCTTGACGGGGGACACTGAAGCTTTCTTT.

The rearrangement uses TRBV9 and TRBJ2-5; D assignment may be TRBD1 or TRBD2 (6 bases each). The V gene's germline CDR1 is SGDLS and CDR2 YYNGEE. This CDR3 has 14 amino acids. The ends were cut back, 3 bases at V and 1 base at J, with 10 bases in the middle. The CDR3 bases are TGTGCCAGCAGCGGGGGGGCCGGCCAAGAGACCCAGTACTTC. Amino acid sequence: CASSGGAGQETQYF.

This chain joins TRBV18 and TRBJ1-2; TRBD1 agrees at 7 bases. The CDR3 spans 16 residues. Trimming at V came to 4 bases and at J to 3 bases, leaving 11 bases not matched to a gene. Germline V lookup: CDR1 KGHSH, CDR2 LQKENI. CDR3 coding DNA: TGTGCCAGCTCACAAAATCCGGGACAGACCCACTATGGCTACACCTTC. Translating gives CASSQNPGQTHYGYTF.

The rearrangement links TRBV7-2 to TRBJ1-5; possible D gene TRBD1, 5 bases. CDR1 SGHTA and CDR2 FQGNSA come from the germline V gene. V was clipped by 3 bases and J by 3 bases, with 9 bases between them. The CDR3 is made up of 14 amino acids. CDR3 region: CASSFSRDNQPQHF. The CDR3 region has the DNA TGTGCCAGCAGCTTTTCCAGGGACAATCAGCCCCAGCATTTT.

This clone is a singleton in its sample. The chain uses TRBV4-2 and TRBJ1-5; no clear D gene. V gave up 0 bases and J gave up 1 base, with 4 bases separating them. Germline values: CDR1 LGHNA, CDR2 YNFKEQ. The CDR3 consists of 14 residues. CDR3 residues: CASSQEGSNQPQHF. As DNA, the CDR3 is TGTGCCAGCAGCCAAGAAGGCAGCAATCAGCCCCAGCATTTT.

CDR3 amino acids: CASSSLRAQESGYTF. Here the CDR3 DNA reads TGTGCCAGCAGTTCCCTTCGGGCGCAGGAGTCTGGCTACACCTTC. The genes are TRBV6-5 and TRBJ1-2; D gene uncertain. CDR3 size: 15 residues. V lost 4 bases to trimming and J lost 7 bases, with 19 bases between them. The germline V gene encodes CDR1 MNHEY and CDR2 SVGAGI.

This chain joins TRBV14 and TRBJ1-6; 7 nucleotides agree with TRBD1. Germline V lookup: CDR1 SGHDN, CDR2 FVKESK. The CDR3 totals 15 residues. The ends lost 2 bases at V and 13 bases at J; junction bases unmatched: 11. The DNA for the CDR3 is TGTGCCAGCAGCCAACGAGGGGGCGGTTCGGCGCCCCTCCACTTT. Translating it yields CASSQRGGGSAPLHF. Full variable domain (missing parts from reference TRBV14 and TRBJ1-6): EAGVTQFPSHSVIEKGQTVTLRCDPISGHDNLYWYRRVMGKEIKFLLHFVKESKQDESGMPNNRFLAERTGGTYSTLKVQPAELEDSGVYFCASSQRGGGSAPLHFGNGTRLTVT.

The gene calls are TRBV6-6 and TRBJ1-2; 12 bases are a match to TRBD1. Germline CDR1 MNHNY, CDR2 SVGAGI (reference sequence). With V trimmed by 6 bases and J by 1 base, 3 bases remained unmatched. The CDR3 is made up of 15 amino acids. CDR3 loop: CASSRDRGLNYGYTF. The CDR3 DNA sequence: TGTGCCAGCAGCCGGGACAGGGGGCTTAACTATGGCTACACCTTC.

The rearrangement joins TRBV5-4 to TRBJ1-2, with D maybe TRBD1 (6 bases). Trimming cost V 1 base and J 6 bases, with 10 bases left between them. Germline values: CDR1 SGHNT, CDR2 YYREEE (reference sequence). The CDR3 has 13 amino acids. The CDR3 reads CASSLRDINGYTF. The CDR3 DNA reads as TGTGCCAGCAGCTTGCGGGACATTAATGGCTACACCTTC.

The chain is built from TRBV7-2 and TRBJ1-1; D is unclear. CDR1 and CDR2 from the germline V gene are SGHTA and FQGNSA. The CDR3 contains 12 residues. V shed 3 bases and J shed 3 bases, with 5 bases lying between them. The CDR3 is CASSLMDTEAFF. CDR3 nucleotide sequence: TGTGCCAGCAGCTTGATGGACACTGAAGCTTTCTTT.

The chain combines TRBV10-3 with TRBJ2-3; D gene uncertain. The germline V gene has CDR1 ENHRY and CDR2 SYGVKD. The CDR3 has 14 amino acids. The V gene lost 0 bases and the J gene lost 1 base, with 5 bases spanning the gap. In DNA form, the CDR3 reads TGTGCCATCAGTGAGTCGCACGGCACAGATACGCAGTATTTT. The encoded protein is CAISESHGTDTQYF.

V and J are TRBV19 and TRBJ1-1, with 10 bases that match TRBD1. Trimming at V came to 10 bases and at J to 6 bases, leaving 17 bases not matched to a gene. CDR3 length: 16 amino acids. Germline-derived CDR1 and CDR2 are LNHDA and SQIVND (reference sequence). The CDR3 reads CATSRIEGQGSAEAFF. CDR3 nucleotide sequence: TGTGCCACCTCGCGGATTGAGGGACAGGGGAGCGCTGAAGCTTTCTTT.

The CDR3 reads CASSRSGPQGPDTQYF. The CDR3 nucleotides are TGTGCCAGCAGCCGTTCCGGGCCCCAGGGACCAGATACGCAGTATTTT. This chain joins TRBV14 and TRBJ2-3, with D perhaps given as TRBD1 or TRBD2 (5 bases each). This CDR3 comprises 16 residues. Trimming left V 4 bases short and J 4 bases short, with 18 bases between. Looked up from germline, CDR1 is SGHDN and CDR2 is FVKESK.

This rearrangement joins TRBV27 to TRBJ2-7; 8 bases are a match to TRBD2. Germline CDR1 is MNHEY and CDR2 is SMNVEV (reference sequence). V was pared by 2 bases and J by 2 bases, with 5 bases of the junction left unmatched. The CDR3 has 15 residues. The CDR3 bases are TGTGCCAGCAGTTTAAGTAGCGGGGCCGCCTACGAGCAGTACTTC. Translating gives CASSLSSGAAYEQYF.